This TCR beta chain was profiled in a study of vaccination effects on CD4 cells after COVID-19. Study summary: A couple of convalescent patients were sampled 16 days and one week before vaccination. General study points: Spike-reactive clones present post-vaccine in convalescents were predominantly new vaccine-induced clones. Pronounced clonal contraction occurred in clones induced by infection and by vaccine late after vaccination.

Sequencing was performed with immunoSEQ multiplex PCR; in TCRdb, only in-frame clones are kept and a portion is missing. The sample shows more than 35,000 clones, more than 60% of them seen only once. CDR3 length: 20 amino acids. V shed 0 bases, J shed 5 bases, and the junction held 17 bases outside the gene matches. Per germline, CDR1 KGHSH and CDR2 LQKENI. Concerning this clone itself: The antigen remains unidentified.

Antigen-specific CD4+ T cells were expanded (with viral peptide pools) by the ViraFEST assay ahead of sequencing. Scientists isolated CD4+ T cells after a roughly 10-day culture period ended. The person had PCR-confirmed SARS-CoV-2 infection between March and December 2020. The rearrangement uses TRBV18 and TRBJ2-5; 11 bases are a match to TRBD1. The source of this sequence is a human donor who had a prior SARS-CoV-2 infection. The sample was CD4+ T cells from PBMCs cultured with a peptide pool, taken before COVID-19 vaccination. Here the CDR3 DNA reads TGTGCCAGCTCACCACCTGGGTGGACAGGGGGCGTCCGTGAACGGGAGACCCAGTACTTC. Translated: CASSPPGWTGGVRERETQYF.